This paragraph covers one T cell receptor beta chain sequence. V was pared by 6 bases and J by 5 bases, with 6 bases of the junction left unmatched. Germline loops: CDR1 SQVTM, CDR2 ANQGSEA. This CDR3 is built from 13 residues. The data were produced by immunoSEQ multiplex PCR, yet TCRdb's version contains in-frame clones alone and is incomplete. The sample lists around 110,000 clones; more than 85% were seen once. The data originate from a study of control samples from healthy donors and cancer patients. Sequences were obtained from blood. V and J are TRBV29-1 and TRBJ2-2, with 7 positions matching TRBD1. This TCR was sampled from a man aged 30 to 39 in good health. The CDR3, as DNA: TGCAGCGTGCCGAGGGGGCAGACCGGGGAGCTGTTTTTT. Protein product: CSVPRGQTGELFF.